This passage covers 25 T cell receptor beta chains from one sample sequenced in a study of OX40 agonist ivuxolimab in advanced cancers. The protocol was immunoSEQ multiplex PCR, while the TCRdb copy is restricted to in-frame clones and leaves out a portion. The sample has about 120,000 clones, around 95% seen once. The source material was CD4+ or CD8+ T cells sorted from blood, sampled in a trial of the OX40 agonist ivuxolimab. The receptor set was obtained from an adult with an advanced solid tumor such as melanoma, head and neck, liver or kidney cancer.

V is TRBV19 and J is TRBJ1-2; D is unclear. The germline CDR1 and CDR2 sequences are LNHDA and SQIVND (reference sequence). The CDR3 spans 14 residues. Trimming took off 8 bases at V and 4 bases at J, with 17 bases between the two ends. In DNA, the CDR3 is TGTGCCAGTGACCAGGCCCACATGGGCTATGGCTACACCTTC. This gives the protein CASDQAHMGYGYTF.

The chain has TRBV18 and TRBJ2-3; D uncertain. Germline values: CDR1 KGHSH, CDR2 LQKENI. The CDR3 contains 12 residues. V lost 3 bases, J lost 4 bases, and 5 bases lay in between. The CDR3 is CASSPRPDTQYF. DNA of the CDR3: TGTGCCAGCTCACCCCGGCCAGATACGCAGTATTTT.

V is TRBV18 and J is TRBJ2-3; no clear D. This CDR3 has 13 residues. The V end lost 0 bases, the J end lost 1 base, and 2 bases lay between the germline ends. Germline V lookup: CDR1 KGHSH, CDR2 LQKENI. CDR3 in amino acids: CASSPPGTDTQYF. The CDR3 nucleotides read TGTGCCAGCTCACCACCGGGCACAGATACGCAGTATTTT.

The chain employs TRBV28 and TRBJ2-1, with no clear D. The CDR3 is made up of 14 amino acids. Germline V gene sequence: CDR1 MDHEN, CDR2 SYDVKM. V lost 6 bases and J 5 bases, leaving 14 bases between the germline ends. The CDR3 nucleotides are TGTGCCAGCAGCAGTGCGCCGATTAACAATGAGCAGTTCTTC. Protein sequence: CASSSAPINNEQFF.

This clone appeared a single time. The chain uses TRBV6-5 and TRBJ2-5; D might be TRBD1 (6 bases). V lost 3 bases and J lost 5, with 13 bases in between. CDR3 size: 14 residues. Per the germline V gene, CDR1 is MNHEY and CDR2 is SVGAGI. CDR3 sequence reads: CASSYDRTRETQYF. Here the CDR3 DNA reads TGTGCCAGCAGTTATGACAGGACGAGGGAGACCCAGTACTTC.

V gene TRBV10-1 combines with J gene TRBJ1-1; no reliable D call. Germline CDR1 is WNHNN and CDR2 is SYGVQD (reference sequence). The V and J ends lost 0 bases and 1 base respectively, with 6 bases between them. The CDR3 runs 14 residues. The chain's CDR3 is CASSESPRNTEAFF. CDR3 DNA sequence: TGCGCCAGCAGTGAGTCACCGCGGAACACTGAAGCTTTCTTT.

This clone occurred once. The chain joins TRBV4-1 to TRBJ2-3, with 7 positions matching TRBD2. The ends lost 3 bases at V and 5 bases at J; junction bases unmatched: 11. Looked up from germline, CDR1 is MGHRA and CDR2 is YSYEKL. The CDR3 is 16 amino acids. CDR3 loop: CASSHPGGGNLDTQYF. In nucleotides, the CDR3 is TGCGCCAGCAGCCACCCTGGGGGGGGGAATCTAGATACGCAGTATTTT.

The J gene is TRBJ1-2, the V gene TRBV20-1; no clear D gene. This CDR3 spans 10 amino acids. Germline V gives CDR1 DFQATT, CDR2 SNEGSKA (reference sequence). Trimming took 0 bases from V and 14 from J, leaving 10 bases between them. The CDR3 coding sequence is TGCAGTGCTAGAGACTCCACGCCAACCTTC. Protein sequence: CSARDSTPTF.

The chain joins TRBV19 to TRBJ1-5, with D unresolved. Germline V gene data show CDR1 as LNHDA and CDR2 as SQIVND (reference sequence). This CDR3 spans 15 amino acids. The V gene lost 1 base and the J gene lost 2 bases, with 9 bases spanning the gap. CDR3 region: CASSIVAGGNQPQHF. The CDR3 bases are TGTGCCAGTAGTATAGTTGCCGGGGGCAATCAGCCCCAGCATTTT.

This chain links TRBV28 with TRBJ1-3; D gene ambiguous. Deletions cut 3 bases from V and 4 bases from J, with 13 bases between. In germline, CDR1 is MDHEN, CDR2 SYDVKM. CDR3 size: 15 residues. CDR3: CASSFEVPEGNTIYF. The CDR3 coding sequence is TGTGCCAGCAGTTTCGAGGTCCCCGAAGGAAACACCATATATTTT.

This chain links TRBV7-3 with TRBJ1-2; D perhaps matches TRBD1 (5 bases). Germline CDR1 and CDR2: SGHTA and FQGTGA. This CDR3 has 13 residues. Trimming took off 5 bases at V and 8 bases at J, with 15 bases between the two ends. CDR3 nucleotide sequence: TGTGCCAGCAGCCCTCGGGACGGGCGCGGCTACACCTTC. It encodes CASSPRDGRGYTF.

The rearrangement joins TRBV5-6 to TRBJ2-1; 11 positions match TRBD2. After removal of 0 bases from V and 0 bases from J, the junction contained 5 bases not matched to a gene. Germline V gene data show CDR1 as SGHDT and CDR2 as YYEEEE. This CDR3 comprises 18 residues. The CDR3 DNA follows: TGTGCCAGCAGCTTGGGACTAGCGGGAAGGAGCTCCTACAATGAGCAGTTCTTC. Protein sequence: CASSLGLAGRSSYNEQFF.

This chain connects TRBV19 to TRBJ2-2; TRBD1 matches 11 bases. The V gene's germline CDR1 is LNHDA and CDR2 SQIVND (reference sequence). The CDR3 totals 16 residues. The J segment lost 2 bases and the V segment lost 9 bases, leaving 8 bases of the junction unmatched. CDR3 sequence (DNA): TGTGCCAGCCAGTTGGACAGGGGGCTAAACACCGGGGAGCTGTTTTTT. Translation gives CASQLDRGLNTGELFF.

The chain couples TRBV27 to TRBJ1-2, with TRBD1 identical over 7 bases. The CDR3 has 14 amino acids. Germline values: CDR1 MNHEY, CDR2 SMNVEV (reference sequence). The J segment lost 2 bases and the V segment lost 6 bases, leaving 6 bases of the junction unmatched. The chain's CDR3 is CASSRDRWNYGYTF. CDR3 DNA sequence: TGTGCCAGCAGCCGGGACAGATGGAACTATGGCTACACCTTC.

CDR3 nucleotide sequence: TGTGCCAGCAGCTTATCGAGGGGCCAAGAGACCCAGTACTTC. This sequence encodes CASSLSRGQETQYF. The chain is built from TRBV11-2 and TRBJ2-5; D assignment may be TRBD1 or TRBD2 (5 bases each). Germline CDR1 reads SGHAT; CDR2 reads FQNNGV. Trimming pared 2 bases from V and 1 base from J, leaving 8 bases between. The CDR3 loop spans 14 amino acids.

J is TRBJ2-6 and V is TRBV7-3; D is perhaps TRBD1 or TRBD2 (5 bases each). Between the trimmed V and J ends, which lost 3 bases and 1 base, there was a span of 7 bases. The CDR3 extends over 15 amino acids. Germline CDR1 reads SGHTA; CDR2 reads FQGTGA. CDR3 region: CASSFGGSGANVLTF. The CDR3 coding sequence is TGTGCCAGCAGCTTTGGGGGTTCTGGGGCCAACGTCCTGACTTTC.

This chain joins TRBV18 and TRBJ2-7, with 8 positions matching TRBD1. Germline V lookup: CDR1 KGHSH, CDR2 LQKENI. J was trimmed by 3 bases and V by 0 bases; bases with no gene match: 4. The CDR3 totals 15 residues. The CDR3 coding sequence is TGTGCCAGCTCACCACCATCCGGACAGGGCTACGAGCAGTACTTC. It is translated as CASSPPSGQGYEQYF.

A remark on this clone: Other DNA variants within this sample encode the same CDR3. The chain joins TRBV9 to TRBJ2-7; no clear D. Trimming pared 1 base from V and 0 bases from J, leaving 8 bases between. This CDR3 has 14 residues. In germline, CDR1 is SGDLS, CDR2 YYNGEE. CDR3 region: CASSVRTSSYEQYF. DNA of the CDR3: TGTGCCAGCAGCGTAAGGACGAGCTCCTACGAGCAGTACTTC. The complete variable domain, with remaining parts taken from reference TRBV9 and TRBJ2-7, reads DSGVTQTPKHLITATGQRVTLRCSPRSGDLSVYWYQQSLDQGLQFLIQYYNGEERAKGNILERFSAQQFPDLHSELNLSSLELGDSALYFCASSVRTSSYEQYFGPGTRLTVT.

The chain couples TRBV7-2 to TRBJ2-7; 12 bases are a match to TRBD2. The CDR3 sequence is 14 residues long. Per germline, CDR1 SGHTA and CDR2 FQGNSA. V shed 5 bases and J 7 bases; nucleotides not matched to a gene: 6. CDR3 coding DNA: TGTGCCAGCAGCACGACTAGCGGGAGAGGGGAGCAGTACTTC. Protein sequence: CASSTTSGRGEQYF.

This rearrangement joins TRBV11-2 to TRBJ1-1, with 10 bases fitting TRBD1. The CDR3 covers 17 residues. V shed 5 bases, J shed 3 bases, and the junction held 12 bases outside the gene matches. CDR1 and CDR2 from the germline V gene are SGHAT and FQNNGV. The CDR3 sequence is CASSAPPGQGRYTEAFF. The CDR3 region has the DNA TGTGCCAGCAGCGCACCTCCGGGACAGGGGCGTTACACTGAAGCTTTCTTT.

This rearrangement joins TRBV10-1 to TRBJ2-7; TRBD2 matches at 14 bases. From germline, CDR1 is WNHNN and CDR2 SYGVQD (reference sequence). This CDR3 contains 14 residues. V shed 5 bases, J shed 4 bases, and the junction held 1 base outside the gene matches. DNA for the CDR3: TGCGCCAGCAGTCGGACTAGCGGGGGGTACGAGCAGTACTTC. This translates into CASSRTSGGYEQYF.

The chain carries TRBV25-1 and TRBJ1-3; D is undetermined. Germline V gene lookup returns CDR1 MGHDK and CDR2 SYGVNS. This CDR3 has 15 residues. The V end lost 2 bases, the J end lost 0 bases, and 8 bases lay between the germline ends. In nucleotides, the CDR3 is TGTGCCAGCAGTGAACCACGTCCCTCTGGAAACACCATATATTTT. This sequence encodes CASSEPRPSGNTIYF.

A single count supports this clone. CDR3 in DNA: TGTGCCAGCAGCTTAAATGGGGACGCGCTGGACTATCAGCCCCAGCATTTT. Residues: CASSLNGDALDYQPQHF. The chain links TRBV7-9 to TRBJ1-5, with D perhaps TRBD1 (5 bases). CDR1 and CDR2 from the germline V gene are SEHNR and FQNEAQ (reference sequence). The V and J ends lost 2 bases and 5 bases respectively, with 19 bases between them. This CDR3 comprises 17 residues.

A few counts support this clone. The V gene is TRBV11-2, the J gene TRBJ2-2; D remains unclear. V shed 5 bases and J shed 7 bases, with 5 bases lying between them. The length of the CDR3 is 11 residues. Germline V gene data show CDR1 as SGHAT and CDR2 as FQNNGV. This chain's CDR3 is CASSPGGELFF. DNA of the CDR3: TGTGCCAGCAGCCCCGGCGGGGAGCTGTTTTTT.

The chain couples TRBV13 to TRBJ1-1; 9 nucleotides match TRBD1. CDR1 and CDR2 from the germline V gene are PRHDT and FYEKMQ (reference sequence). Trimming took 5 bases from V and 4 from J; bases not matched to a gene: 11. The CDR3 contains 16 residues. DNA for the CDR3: TGTGCCAGCAGCCAATACAGGGGGCAGGGGAGCACTGAAGCTTTCTTT. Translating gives CASSQYRGQGSTEAFF.